This T cell receptor beta chain is drawn from a study of cytomegalovirus exposure and HLA in healthy donors. With V trimmed by 2 bases and J by 6 bases, 7 bases remained unmatched. CDR3 length equals 16 residues. Germline CDR1 is KGHSH and CDR2 is LQKENI. The primer mix had 60 Vbeta and 13 Jbeta primers. Some clones are missing from TCRdb's copy, which holds only in-frame ones; the method was immunoSEQ multiplex PCR. The data contain around 98,000 clones, roughly three quarters of them singletons. Sequenced material: PBMCs. This TCR came from a woman between 40 and 55 years old in good health and CMV-seronegative. This chain joins TRBV18 and TRBJ2-5, with 12 bases that match TRBD1. The CDR3 DNA is TGTGCCAGCTCACCAACCGGGACAGGGGGCGTGAAGACCCAGTACTTC. Protein sequence: CASSPTGTGGVKTQYF.